A single sample is the source of the 25 T cell receptor beta chains below, sequenced in a study of shared clonotypes between healthy human individuals. Method: immunoSEQ multiplex PCR; TCRdb's copy keeps in-frame clones and lacks some. The data show 2 million to 2.5 million clones, approximately 94% seen once. Positively selected for CCR7, the CD45RO-negative cells used as naive CD8 cells excluded terminally differentiated effector memory CD45RA+ cells. Input material: naive CD8+ T cells from PBMCs. These receptors were obtained from a man aged 18 to 35 in good health. Some clones in this sample may be carry-over from other donors' samples.

This clone was recorded once. Other DNA sequences in the same sample also yield this CDR3. CDR3 region: CASSPRRGSGANVLTF. The CDR3 nucleotides are TGTGCCAGCAGTCCCCGCAGGGGATCTGGGGCCAACGTCCTGACTTTC. The genes are TRBV28 and TRBJ2-6; D possibly corresponds to TRBD1 (6 bases). The V and J ends lost 5 bases and 1 base respectively, with 12 bases between them. Germline-derived CDR1 and CDR2 are MDHEN and SYDVKM. This CDR3 contains 16 residues.

The chain combines TRBV7-9 with TRBJ1-5; tentative D call: TRBD1 (6 bases). Trimming removed 0 bases at V and 3 bases at J, with 9 bases between. The CDR3 sequence is 15 residues long. Germline-derived CDR1 and CDR2 are SEHNR and FQNEAQ (reference sequence). The CDR3 loop reads CASSLAGGLNQPQHF. As DNA, the CDR3 is TGTGCCAGCAGCTTAGCGGGGGGCCTCAATCAGCCCCAGCATTTT.

V is TRBV4-3 and J is TRBJ1-1, with a weak D call TRBD1 (6 bases). Per the germline V gene, CDR1 is LGHNA and CDR2 is YSLEER. The CDR3 is made up of 14 amino acids. Between the trimmed V and J ends, which lost 4 bases and 6 bases, there was a span of 15 bases. CDR3 nucleotides: TGCGCCAGCAGCCCAAAGGGGGTCGACTCTGAAGCTTTCTTT. Translating gives CASSPKGVDSEAFF.

The gene calls are TRBV27 and TRBJ2-5; TRBD2 agrees at 12 bases. Trimming at V came to 7 bases and at J to 4 bases, leaving 7 bases not matched to a gene. The CDR3 is 15 amino acids. Looked up from germline, CDR1 is MNHEY and CDR2 is SMNVEV (reference sequence). CDR3 sequence: CASTPSGRAGETQYF. CDR3 in DNA: TGTGCCAGCACCCCTAGCGGGAGGGCCGGAGAGACCCAGTACTTC.

The chain recombines TRBV27 with TRBJ2-3; 10 bases map to TRBD2. Germline lookup yields CDR1 MNHEY and CDR2 SMNVEV (reference sequence). There are 15 residues in the CDR3. J was trimmed by 2 bases and V by 2 bases; bases with no gene match: 1. DNA of the CDR3: TGTGCCAGCAGTTTAGGACTAGCGGTCACAGATACGCAGTATTTT. Residues: CASSLGLAVTDTQYF.

The rearrangement links TRBV7-9 to TRBJ1-4, with a weak D call TRBD1 (5 bases). The V end was cut by 5 bases, the J end by 8 bases, with 9 bases between. The germline CDR1 and CDR2 sequences are SEHNR and FQNEAQ (reference sequence). The CDR3 extends over 12 amino acids. CDR3 bases: TGTGCCAGCAGCGACAGTGAGGAAAAACTGTTTTTT. Amino acids: CASSDSEEKLFF.

This clone came up once. V gene TRBV28 combines with J gene TRBJ2-1; D is ambiguous. Germline V CDR1 and CDR2: MDHEN, SYDVKM. The CDR3 has 12 amino acids. Trimming cost V 7 bases and J 7 bases, with 11 bases left between them. The CDR3 loop is CASTPRWNEQFF. CDR3 DNA sequence: TGTGCCAGCACCCCCAGGTGGAATGAGCAGTTCTTC.

As concerns this clone: The same CDR3 also results from other DNA sequences found in this sample. CDR3 DNA sequence: TGTGCCAGCAGCTTAGACGGTGGGAACACTGAAGCTTTCTTT. This gives the protein CASSLDGGNTEAFF. V is TRBV11-2 and J is TRBJ1-1; D remains unclear. CDR1 and CDR2 from the germline V gene are SGHAT and FQNNGV. The CDR3 has 14 amino acids. Trimming removed 0 bases from V and 1 base from J, with 6 bases in between. The full variable domain, completed using reference TRBV11-2 and TRBJ1-1, is EAGVAQSPRYKIIEKRQSVAFWCNPISGHATLYWYQQILGQGPKLLIQFQNNGVVDDSQLPKDRFSAERLKGVDSTLKIQPAKLEDSAVYLCASSLDGGNTEAFFGQGTRLTVV.

This chain uses TRBV7-8 with TRBJ1-1; a weak D match, TRBD1 (5 bases). This CDR3 is built from 12 residues. Deletions cut 4 bases from V and 5 bases from J, with 8 bases between. From germline, CDR1 is SGHVS and CDR2 FQNEAQ. The chain's CDR3 is CASSSGGTEAFF. Here the CDR3 DNA reads TGTGCCAGCAGCTCGGGGGGGACTGAAGCTTTCTTT.

In DNA, the CDR3 is TGTGCCAGTAGCCACGGGGTCGTACAGCGGCTTAGCAATCAGCCCCAGCATTTT. Its translation: CASSHGVVQRLSNQPQHF. The chain carries TRBV19 and TRBJ1-5; no firm D call. Per the germline V gene, CDR1 is LNHDA and CDR2 is SQIVND (reference sequence). The CDR3 is made up of 18 amino acids. Trimming stripped 6 bases from V and 0 bases from J, with 21 bases between.

On this clone itself: The sample carries other DNA sequences with the same CDR3. This chain uses TRBV7-9 with TRBJ2-3, with D possibly TRBD2 on 6 matching bases. V was clipped by 3 bases and J by 5 bases, with 6 bases between them. Germline V CDR1 and CDR2: SEHNR, FQNEAQ (reference sequence). This CDR3 has 12 amino acids. The CDR3 region is CASSLGLDTQYF. As DNA, the CDR3 is TGTGCCAGCAGCTTGGGACTAGATACGCAGTATTTT. The full variable domain, its missing parts supplied by reference TRBV7-9 and TRBJ2-3, is DTGVSQNPRHKITKRGQNVTFRCDPISEHNRLYWYRQTLGQGPEFLTYFQNEAQLEKSRLLSDRFSAERPKGSFSTLEIQRTEQGDSAMYLCASSLGLDTQYFGPGTRLTVL.

This chain joins TRBV28 and TRBJ2-7; the match to TRBD1 covers 12 bases. V lost 6 bases, J lost 2 bases, and 17 bases stayed unmatched. Germline values: CDR1 MDHEN, CDR2 SYDVKM. This CDR3 spans 19 amino acids. CDR3 sequence: CASSGPAGTGGNRAYEQYF. DNA of the CDR3: TGTGCCAGCAGCGGCCCTGCCGGGACAGGGGGCAACAGGGCCTACGAGCAGTACTTC.

The table lists this clone with a few counts. The chain links TRBV6-1 to TRBJ1-5, with a possible D match to TRBD1 (5 bases). The germline V gene has CDR1 MNHNS and CDR2 SASEGT. The CDR3 has 14 residues. V lost 6 bases, J lost 3 bases, and 12 bases lay in between. This CDR3 is CASRTGLNNQPQHF. The CDR3 DNA is TGTGCCAGCAGAACGGGACTCAACAATCAGCCCCAGCATTTT.

Turning to this clone: At the DNA level, this CDR3 is encoded by other sequences in the same sample as well. V usage is TRBV28 and J usage is TRBJ1-1; D might be TRBD1 (5 bases). This CDR3 comprises 14 residues. The germline V gene encodes CDR1 MDHEN and CDR2 SYDVKM. Between the trimmed V and J ends, which lost 2 bases and 1 base, there was a span of 8 bases. CDR3 in amino acids: CASSLSGGNTEAFF. CDR3 nucleotide sequence: TGTGCCAGCAGTTTAAGCGGGGGGAACACTGAAGCTTTCTTT. Filled out from reference TRBV28 and TRBJ1-1, the complete variable domain reads DVKVTQSSRYLVKRTGEKVFLECVQDMDHENMFWYRQDPGLGLRLIYFSYDVKMKEKGDIPEGYSVSREKKERFSLILESASTNQTSMYLCASSLSGGNTEAFFGQGTRLTVV.

As to this clone: Distinct nucleotide sequences in the sample also encode this CDR3. This chain links TRBV19 with TRBJ2-7; 9 bases are shared with TRBD1. J lost 2 bases, V lost 3 bases, and 2 bases had no gene match. This CDR3 has 14 amino acids. In germline, CDR1 is LNHDA, CDR2 SQIVND (reference sequence). CDR3 amino acids: CASSIRTGAYEQYF. The CDR3 DNA sequence: TGTGCCAGTAGTATCAGGACAGGGGCCTACGAGCAGTACTTC. The whole variable domain, filled in from reference TRBV19 and TRBJ2-7, reads DGGITQSPKYLFRKEGQNVTLSCEQNLNHDAMYWYRQDPGQGLRLIYYSQIVNDFQKGDIAEGYSVSREKKESFPLTVTSAQKNPTAFYLCASSIRTGAYEQYFGPGTRLTVT.

This clone was found a few times. The chain employs TRBV6-4 and TRBJ1-1, with a tentative D call TRBD1 (6 bases). The CDR3 is made up of 14 amino acids. Trimming cost V 7 bases and J 6 bases, with 18 bases left between them. Germline V CDR1 and CDR2: MRHNA, SNTAGT. CDR3 residues: CASIQGRGYPEAFF. In DNA, the CDR3 is TGTGCCAGCATCCAGGGGAGAGGGTACCCTGAAGCTTTCTTT.

This sequence joins TRBV7-3 and TRBJ2-7; D remains unclear. V lost 1 base and J lost 1, with 8 bases in between. This CDR3 has 14 residues. The V gene's germline CDR1 is SGHTA and CDR2 FQGTGA. The CDR3 coding sequence is TGTGCCAGCAGCTTAAGATTAACTTCCTACGAGCAGTACTTC. Translated, it gives CASSLRLTSYEQYF.

The chain combines TRBV9 with TRBJ2-1; D is uncertain. The V and J ends lost 3 bases and 8 bases respectively, with 6 bases between them. Germline V gene data show CDR1 as SGDLS and CDR2 as YYNGEE. The length of the CDR3 is 11 residues. The CDR3 loop is CASSAEDEQFF. Written as DNA, the CDR3 is TGTGCCAGCAGCGCTGAGGATGAGCAGTTCTTC. The variable domain in full, with the rest retrieved from reference TRBV9 and TRBJ2-1, is DSGVTQTPKHLITATGQRVTLRCSPRSGDLSVYWYQQSLDQGLQFLIQYYNGEERAKGNILERFSAQQFPDLHSELNLSSLELGDSALYFCASSAEDEQFFGPGTRLTVL.

J is TRBJ2-2 and V is TRBV7-3, with a tentative D call TRBD2 (5 bases). The germline CDR1 and CDR2 sequences are SGHTA and FQGTGA. V lost 4 bases and J lost 3, with 12 bases in between. This CDR3 is built from 15 residues. CDR3 DNA: TGTGCCAGCAGCTCCCGGGGAGACCACACCGGGGAGCTGTTTTTT. Its protein product is CASSSRGDHTGELFF.

The chain uses TRBV11-2 and TRBJ2-1; unclear D gene. The germline gives CDR1 SGHAT, CDR2 FQNNGV. The V end lost 4 bases, the J end lost 10 bases, and 8 bases lay between the germline ends. This CDR3 is 11 amino acids long. In DNA form, the CDR3 reads TGTGCCAGCAGCTACGGATCGGAGCAGTTCTTC. Translation gives CASSYGSEQFF.

The rearrangement links TRBV14 to TRBJ2-7; 8 positions agree with TRBD2. Germline CDR1 reads SGHDN; CDR2 reads FVKESK. J lost 2 bases, V lost 1 base, and 1 base had no gene match. This CDR3 contains 14 residues. The CDR3 spells CASSQVGLAYEQYF. CDR3 sequence (DNA): TGTGCCAGCAGCCAAGTGGGACTAGCCTACGAGCAGTACTTC.

The rearrangement links TRBV7-3 to TRBJ2-4; 7 bases are a match to TRBD1. This CDR3 spans 16 amino acids. J gave up 0 bases and V 5 bases, and 7 bases lay outside the gene matches. Germline values: CDR1 SGHTA, CDR2 FQGTGA. The CDR3 nucleotides read TGTGCCAGCAGCCCTACAGGGGCTCAAGCCAAAAACATTCAGTACTTC. Translation: CASSPTGAQAKNIQYF.

The chain uses TRBV29-1 and TRBJ2-7; maybe TRBD1 (6 bases). The ends were cut back, 7 bases at V and 2 bases at J, with 12 bases in the middle. CDR3 length: 12 amino acids. The germline V gene encodes CDR1 SQVTM and CDR2 ANQGSEA. This chain's CDR3 is CSARDKPYEQYF. The CDR3 DNA sequence: TGCAGCGCTAGGGACAAGCCCTACGAGCAGTACTTC.

About this clone: This same CDR3 is encoded by further DNA sequences in the sample. The rearrangement joins TRBV11-2 to TRBJ2-7; no clear D gene. Trimming pared 5 bases from V and 2 bases from J, leaving 13 bases between. The CDR3 sequence is 14 residues long. Germline lookup yields CDR1 SGHAT and CDR2 FQNNGV. Here the CDR3 reads CASSLGTGPYEQYF. Written as DNA, the CDR3 is TGTGCCAGCAGCCTAGGCACCGGGCCCTACGAGCAGTACTTC.

V is TRBV29-1 and J is TRBJ2-3; the D is unclear. The CDR3 has 14 residues. V was pared by 1 base and J by 0 bases, with 8 bases between. Germline V gene sequence: CDR1 SQVTM, CDR2 ANQGSEA. For the CDR3, the DNA is TGCAGCGTTGAAGGCTGGGCCAGCACAGATACGCAGTATTTT. Its protein is CSVEGWASTDTQYF.